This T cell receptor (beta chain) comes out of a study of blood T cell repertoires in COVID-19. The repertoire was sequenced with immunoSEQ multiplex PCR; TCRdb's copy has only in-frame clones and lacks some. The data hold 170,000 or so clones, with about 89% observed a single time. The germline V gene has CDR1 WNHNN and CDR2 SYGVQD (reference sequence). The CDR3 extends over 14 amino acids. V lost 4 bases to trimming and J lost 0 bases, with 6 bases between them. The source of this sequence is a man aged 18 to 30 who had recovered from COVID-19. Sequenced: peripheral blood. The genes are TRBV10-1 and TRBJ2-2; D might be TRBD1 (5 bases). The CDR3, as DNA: TGCGCCAGCAGTGGACAGTCGAACACCGGGGAGCTGTTTTTT. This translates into CASSGQSNTGELFF.